This T cell receptor beta chain derives from a study of blood T cell repertoires in COVID-19. Study-wide context: Samples representing acute and convalescent COVID-19 were sourced from the United States, Italy and Spain.

The germline V gene has CDR1 SGHRS and CDR2 YFSETQ. The ends lost 0 bases at V and 8 bases at J; junction bases unmatched: 8. There are 15 residues in the CDR3. Study processing details: Amplification of reference gene primers was used by the study to estimate nucleated cell counts. Here immunoSEQ multiplex PCR was the method, and the copy in TCRdb shows in-frame clones only, minus some. From that table come the V and J calls and clone size; the DNA was used to work out D and trimming. The table includes roughly 30,000 clones, 80% to 95% detected once. This clone was seen a single time. The chain combines TRBV5-1 with TRBJ2-1; 7 nucleotides agree with TRBD2. This clonotype was sampled from a man in his 60s with acute or convalescent COVID-19. What was sequenced was peripheral blood. The CDR3 DNA reads as TGCGCCAGCAGCTTGGTAGGCGGGAGTTTCGATGAGCAGTTCTTC. Translated, it gives CASSLVGGSFDEQFF.